Described below is a single T cell receptor (beta chain) sequence and its context. The data were produced by immunoSEQ multiplex PCR, yet TCRdb's version contains in-frame clones alone and is incomplete. The sample has 350,000 to 450,000 clones, approximately 89% seen once. These data are taken from a study of blood T cell repertoires in COVID-19. Study summary: The analysed material was cDNA or gDNA that came from T cells, B-cell-depleted T cells, or PBMCs.

V dropped 6 bases and J dropped 6; count of bases not matched to a gene: 11. This CDR3 contains 14 residues. CDR1 and CDR2 (germline): SQVTM, ANQGSEA. Cohorts were determined from participant-reported clinical history. Material for sequencing was PBMCs or T cells enriched from blood (not recorded which). This TCR came from a woman aged 40 to 55 who had been exposed to COVID-19. This chain uses TRBV29-1 with TRBJ1-5; 7 positions match TRBD1. The CDR3 nucleotides read TGCAGCGTGGGAGACAGGGCCGGCGGTCAGCCCCAGCATTTT. It specifies CSVGDRAGGQPQHF.